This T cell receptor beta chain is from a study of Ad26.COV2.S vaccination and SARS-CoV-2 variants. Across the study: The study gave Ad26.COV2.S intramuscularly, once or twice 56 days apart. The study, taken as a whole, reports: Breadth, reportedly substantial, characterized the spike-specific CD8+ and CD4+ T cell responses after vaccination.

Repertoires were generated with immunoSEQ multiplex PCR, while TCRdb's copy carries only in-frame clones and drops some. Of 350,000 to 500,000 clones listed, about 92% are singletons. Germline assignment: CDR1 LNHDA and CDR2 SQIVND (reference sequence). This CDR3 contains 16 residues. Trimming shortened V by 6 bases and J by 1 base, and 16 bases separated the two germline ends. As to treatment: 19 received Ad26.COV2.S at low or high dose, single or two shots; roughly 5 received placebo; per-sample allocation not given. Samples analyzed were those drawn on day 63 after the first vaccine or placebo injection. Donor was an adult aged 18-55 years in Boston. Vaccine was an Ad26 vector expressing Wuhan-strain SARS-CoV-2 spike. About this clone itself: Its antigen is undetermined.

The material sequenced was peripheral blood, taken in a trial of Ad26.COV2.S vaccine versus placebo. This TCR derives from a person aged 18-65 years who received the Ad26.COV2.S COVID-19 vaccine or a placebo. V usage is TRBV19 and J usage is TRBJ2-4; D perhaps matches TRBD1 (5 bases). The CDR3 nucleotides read TGTGCCAGTAGCCAAACAGGTGCAAGGGCCAAAAACATTCAGTACTTC. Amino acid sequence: CASSQTGARAKNIQYF.